A selection of T cell receptor beta chains follows, all from one sample in a study of control samples from healthy donors and cancer patients. This table comes from immunoSEQ multiplex PCR, and its TCRdb copy is limited to in-frame clones, with some not included. The table records fewer than 200,000 clones, around 90% of them present only once. Input material: blood. These receptors were collected from a man in his thirties or forties in good health. The CDR3 runs from the conserved cysteine through the conserved F or W. Each record gives: CDR3 DNA, CDR3 protein, J gene, V gene, clone size, D gene. D genes are given only for firm matches. The size field is filled for only some rows; it gives once, few, many or a size class.

DNA: TGTGCCAGTAACACTCCTTCCGGGTTGAACACCGGGGAGCTGTTTTTT
CDR3: CASNTPSGLNTGELFF
J: TRBJ2-2
V: TRBV19
size: -
D: -

DNA: TGTGCCTCGAAGACTAGCGGGTTAAGCTCCTACGAGCAGTACTTC
CDR3: CASKTSGLSSYEQYF
J: TRBJ2-7
V: TRBV7-2
size: few
D: TRBD2

DNA: TGCAGTGCTAGTGTGGGACAGGGTGGAAGTCAGCCCCAGCATTTT
CDR3: CSASVGQGGSQPQHF
J: TRBJ1-5
V: TRBV20-1
size: -
D: TRBD1

DNA: TGTGCCAGCAGTTTAGGTCCCGGGGAACAGCCCCAGCATTTT
CDR3: CASSLGPGEQPQHF
J: TRBJ1-5
V: TRBV27
size: -
D: -

DNA: TGTGCCCGCGGGGGGGGAACCGGGGAAAAACTGTTTTTT
CDR3: CARGGGTGEKLFF
J: TRBJ1-4
V: TRBV11-2
size: -
D: -

DNA: TGTGCCACCACGAGACAGTATGATCAGCCCCAGCATTTT
CDR3: CATTRQYDQPQHF
J: TRBJ1-5
V: TRBV6-5
size: once
D: -

DNA: TGTGCCACCCGGACAGGGGGTAACACCGGGGAGCTGTTTTTT
CDR3: CATRTGGNTGELFF
J: TRBJ2-2
V: TRBV7-6
size: -
D: TRBD1

DNA: TGTGCCAGCAGTTGGTCCTCTGGGGCCAACGTCCTGACTTTC
CDR3: CASSWSSGANVLTF
J: TRBJ2-6
V: TRBV6-6
size: -
D: -

DNA: TGCGCCAGCAGCCGACAGGGGAGAGGTGAAAAACTGTTTTTT
CDR3: CASSRQGRGEKLFF
J: TRBJ1-4
V: TRBV4-1
size: -
D: TRBD1

DNA: TGTGCCAGCAGCCTCACAGGGCTCGGGAACTATGGCTACACCTTC
CDR3: CASSLTGLGNYGYTF
J: TRBJ1-2
V: TRBV6-5
size: -
D: -

DNA: TGTGCCAGCGAGAGGGATACTAATGAAAAACTGTTTTTT
CDR3: CASERDTNEKLFF
J: TRBJ1-4
V: TRBV28
size: -
D: -

DNA: TGTGCCAGCAGCTCGAGAATTTCGGGACAAGGAACCACTGAAGCTTTCTTT
CDR3: CASSSRISGQGTTEAFF
J: TRBJ1-1
V: TRBV7-6
size: -
D: -

DNA: TGTGCCACCAGTGAACGGACAGTAGAGGGCACAGATACGCAGTATTTT
CDR3: CATSERTVEGTDTQYF
J: TRBJ2-3
V: TRBV24-1
size: -
D: -

DNA: TGCGCCAGCAGCTTGGGAGAGGACAGAGCTTCCCTCCACTTT
CDR3: CASSLGEDRASLHF
J: TRBJ1-6
V: TRBV5-1
size: -
D: -

DNA: TGTGCCATCAGTGAACGGTCCTACGAGCAGTACTTC
CDR3: CAISERSYEQYF
J: TRBJ2-7
V: TRBV10-3
size: -
D: -

DNA: TGTGCCAGCAGTGAGGTAATTAGCGGGCCTCCTGATGATGAGCAGTTCTTC
CDR3: CASSEVISGPPDDEQFF
J: TRBJ2-1
V: TRBV2
size: -
D: TRBD2

DNA: TGTGCCATCAGTATAGGGGCCCCTAATTCACCCCTCCACTTT
CDR3: CAISIGAPNSPLHF
J: TRBJ1-6
V: TRBV10-3
size: -
D: -

DNA: TGTGCCAGCAGGCGCAACCCCGCGGATCAGCCCCAGCATTTT
CDR3: CASRRNPADQPQHF
J: TRBJ1-5
V: TRBV5-5
size: -
D: -

DNA: TGTGCCAGCAGCTTAGCGGCACAGGGGGAGACCCAGTACTTC
CDR3: CASSLAAQGETQYF
J: TRBJ2-5
V: TRBV7-7
size: once
D: TRBD1

DNA: TGTGCCAGCTCACCGGGACATTCGGGGGCTGAAGCTTTCTTT
CDR3: CASSPGHSGAEAFF
J: TRBJ1-1
V: TRBV18
size: -
D: -

DNA: TGTGCCAGCAGCCAAGGGAGGGTCACTCAAAGAGGGGTATACAATGAGCAGTTCTTC
CDR3: CASSQGRVTQRGVYNEQFF
J: TRBJ2-1
V: TRBV3-1/TRBV3-2
size: -
D: -

DNA: TGTGCCAGCAGCGTAGCTGCGGGCAGGGTGAAAGATACGCAGTATTTT
CDR3: CASSVAAGRVKDTQYF
J: TRBJ2-3
V: TRBV9
size: -
D: -